The 29 T cell receptor beta chains in this list originate from one sample, sequenced in a study of OX40 agonist ivuxolimab in advanced cancers. TCRdb's copy holds only in-frame clones and misses some; the assay was immunoSEQ multiplex PCR. Here the sample spans 75,000 to 100,000 clones, roughly 90% being singletons. The input for sequencing was CD4+ or CD8+ T cells sorted from blood, taken in a trial of the OX40 agonist ivuxolimab. These receptors all stem from an adult with an advanced solid tumor such as melanoma, head and neck, liver or kidney cancer.

The gene calls are TRBV13 and TRBJ2-7; 9 nucleotides line up with TRBD2. This CDR3 is 15 amino acids long. V shed 4 bases and J 2 bases; nucleotides not matched to a gene: 6. In germline, CDR1 is PRHDT, CDR2 FYEKMQ (reference sequence). CDR3 amino acids: CASSSRTSATYEQYF. As DNA, the CDR3 is TGTGCCAGCAGCTCTCGGACTAGCGCAACCTACGAGCAGTACTTC.

V is TRBV4-3 and J is TRBJ2-5, with D tentatively TRBD1 or TRBD2 (5 bases each). Germline V gives CDR1 LGHNA, CDR2 YSLEER. V was pared by 0 bases and J by 4 bases, with 12 bases between. The length of the CDR3 is 15 residues. Written as DNA, the CDR3 is TGCGCCAGCAGCCAAGACCCCATAGGGACAGAGACCCAGTACTTC. It codes for CASSQDPIGTETQYF.

J is TRBJ1-1 and V is TRBV28; TRBD1 matches at 12 bases. The CDR3 extends over 16 amino acids. The germline gives CDR1 MDHEN, CDR2 SYDVKM. The V and J ends lost 7 bases and 6 bases, in that order; junction bases with no gene match: 12. The CDR3 protein is CASTIRDRGQKAEAFF. The CDR3 nucleotides are TGTGCCAGCACCATCCGGGACAGGGGGCAGAAAGCTGAAGCTTTCTTT.

The rearrangement uses TRBV7-9 and TRBJ2-7; unclear D gene. The V end was cut by 3 bases, the J end by 5 bases, with 11 bases between. This CDR3 has 13 residues. Germline lookup yields CDR1 SEHNR and CDR2 FQNEAQ (reference sequence). The CDR3 spells CASSFSVGNEQYF. The DNA of the CDR3 is TGTGCCAGCAGCTTTTCGGTAGGGAACGAGCAGTACTTC.

The rearrangement joins TRBV19 to TRBJ2-3; TRBD2 matches at 8 bases. This CDR3 spans 14 amino acids. J was trimmed by 7 bases and V by 5 bases; bases with no gene match: 8. CDR1 and CDR2 (germline): LNHDA, SQIVND (reference sequence). The CDR3 sequence: CASSLAGSLYTQYF. CDR3 DNA: TGTGCCAGTAGTTTAGCGGGAAGCCTCTATACGCAGTATTTT.

V is TRBV7-9 and J is TRBJ2-7; D may correspond to TRBD1 or TRBD2 (5 bases each). V lost 3 bases, J lost 5 bases, and 8 bases lay in between. The CDR3 consists of 12 residues. Germline V gene data show CDR1 as SEHNR and CDR2 as FQNEAQ (reference sequence). The CDR3 here is CASSFEGNEQYF. The CDR3 coding sequence is TGTGCCAGCAGCTTCGAGGGGAACGAGCAGTACTTC.

The chain combines TRBV18 with TRBJ2-1; a weak D match, TRBD2 (5 bases). This CDR3 has 16 amino acids. V lost 3 bases and J lost 0, with 12 bases in between. Germline lookup yields CDR1 KGHSH and CDR2 LQKENI. The CDR3 coding sequence is TGTGCCAGCTCACCTTCTCGGGGTAGCTCCTACAATGAGCAGTTCTTC. It yields the protein CASSPSRGSSYNEQFF.

The chain uses TRBV10-3 and TRBJ2-7; D call uncertain. V lost 3 bases, J lost 3 bases, and 9 bases lay in between. Per the germline V gene, CDR1 is ENHRY and CDR2 is SYGVKD. CDR3 length: 13 residues. The DNA of the CDR3 is TGTGCCATCAGTGAAATGGAATACTACGAGCAGTACTTC. Translating it yields CAISEMEYYEQYF.

This sequence joins TRBV6-1 and TRBJ1-6; D possibly corresponds to TRBD1 (5 bases). This CDR3 is built from 12 residues. Germline V gene lookup returns CDR1 MNHNS and CDR2 SASEGT. V lost 6 bases, J lost 7 bases, and 7 bases lay in between. DNA for the CDR3: TGTGCCAGCAGGCGACAGAATTCACCCCTCCACTTT. Amino acids: CASRRQNSPLHF.

V is TRBV5-8 and J is TRBJ1-5; 9 positions match TRBD1. The germline CDR1 and CDR2 sequences are SGHTS and YDEGEE. V lost 1 base to trimming and J lost 10 bases; unmatched junction nucleotides: 9. The CDR3 loop spans 15 amino acids. The CDR3 is CASSLRWDRVVPQHF. Written as DNA, the CDR3 is TGTGCCAGCAGCTTGAGGTGGGACAGGGTCGTACCCCAGCATTTT.

The chain couples TRBV7-6 to TRBJ2-7, with D unclear. CDR3 size: 11 residues. Trimming cost V 5 bases and J 7 bases, with 9 bases left between them. CDR1 and CDR2 from the germline V gene are SGHVS and FNYEAQ. CDR3 amino acids: CASSLRREQYF. The CDR3 DNA reads as TGTGCCAGCAGCCTACGGCGAGAGCAGTACTTC. Together with reference TRBV7-6 and TRBJ2-7, the CDR3 gives the full variable domain: GAGVSQSPRYKVTKRGQDVALRCDPISGHVSLYWYRQALGQGPEFLTYFNYEAQQDKSGLPNDRFSAERPEGSISTLTIQRTEQRDSAMYRCASSLRREQYFGPGTRLTVT.

The chain couples TRBV27 to TRBJ1-6; perhaps TRBD1 as D (5 bases). The CDR3 runs to 14 residues. Germline loops: CDR1 MNHEY, CDR2 SMNVEV (reference sequence). V shed 6 bases and J shed 7 bases, with 13 bases lying between them. Written as DNA, the CDR3 is TGTGCCAGCAGCCTGACAGCGACAAATTCACCCCTCCACTTT. Amino acids: CASSLTATNSPLHF.

This sequence joins TRBV6-5 and TRBJ2-7; D is ambiguous. This CDR3 has 13 residues. The ends were cut back, 6 bases at V and 2 bases at J, with 11 bases in the middle. Germline V gives CDR1 MNHEY, CDR2 SVGAGI. The CDR3 reads CASRLGRTYEQYF. Written as DNA, the CDR3 is TGTGCCAGCAGGTTGGGAAGGACCTACGAGCAGTACTTC.

The chain carries TRBV15 and TRBJ2-2; D ambiguous. Germline V CDR1 and CDR2: LNHNV, YYDKDF (reference sequence). This CDR3 comprises 16 residues. V was shortened by 0 bases and J by 5 bases, with 13 bases between the two germline ends. This chain's CDR3 is CATSRDGSRRTGELFF. For the CDR3, the DNA is TGTGCCACCAGCAGAGATGGCTCACGAAGGACCGGGGAGCTGTTTTTT. Combining the CDR3 with reference TRBV15 and TRBJ2-2 gives the whole variable domain DAMVIQNPRYQVTQFGKPVTLSCSQTLNHNVMYWYQQKSSQAPKLLFHYYDKDFNNEADTPDNFQSRRPNTSFCFLDIRSPGLGDTAMYLCATSRDGSRRTGELFFGEGSRLTVL.

The rearrangement links TRBV19 to TRBJ1-2; D possibly corresponds to TRBD1 (5 bases). V lost 7 bases, J lost 4 bases, and 19 bases lay in between. The CDR3 consists of 15 residues. The germline V gene encodes CDR1 LNHDA and CDR2 SQIVND (reference sequence). This CDR3 is CASIPRSTGVYGYTF. CDR3 DNA sequence: TGTGCCAGTATCCCGAGGTCCACAGGAGTCTATGGCTACACCTTC.

The rearrangement links TRBV5-8 to TRBJ2-3; D possibly matches TRBD1 or TRBD2 (6 bases each). Trimming removed 6 bases from V and 2 bases from J, with 13 bases in between. The germline V gene has CDR1 SGHTS and CDR2 YDEGEE. CDR3 length: 14 residues. In DNA form, the CDR3 reads TGTGCCAGCACCCCCGGGGGCCCCACAGATACGCAGTATTTT. Its translation is CASTPGGPTDTQYF. Full variable domain (outside the CDR3, taken from reference TRBV5-8 and TRBJ2-3): EAGVTQSPTHLIKTRGQQATLRCSPISGHTSVYWYQQALGLGLQFLLWYDEGEERNRGNFPPRFSGRQFPNYSSELNVNALELEDSALYLCASTPGGPTDTQYFGPGTRLTVL.

The rearrangement links TRBV7-9 to TRBJ1-4; D might be TRBD1 (5 bases). Germline V gene data show CDR1 as SEHNR and CDR2 as FQNEAQ (reference sequence). Trimming shortened V by 5 bases and J by 3 bases, and 13 bases separated the two germline ends. There are 15 residues in the CDR3. CDR3 nucleotides: TGTGCCAGCAGCCCGTCCAGGGTGTCTAATGAAAAACTGTTTTTT. Translation gives CASSPSRVSNEKLFF.

The rearrangement uses TRBV28 and TRBJ2-3; D may be TRBD2 (6 bases). Germline CDR1 MDHEN, CDR2 SYDVKM. The germline V and J ends were trimmed by 5 bases and 2 bases, with 20 bases remaining between them. CDR3 length: 17 residues. For the CDR3, the DNA is TGTGCCAGCAGTCCCATCGACGGGGTAGCGGCCACAGATACGCAGTATTTT. It specifies CASSPIDGVAATDTQYF.

The chain uses TRBV5-1 and TRBJ2-2; TRBD1 matches at 7 bases. Looked up from germline, CDR1 is SGHRS and CDR2 is YFSETQ. The CDR3 sequence is 18 residues long. V gave up 5 bases and J gave up 2 bases; unmatched junction bases: 15. CDR3 DNA sequence: TGCGCCAGCAGTTCGGGACAGACCTCGCTTTCTAACACCGGGGAGCTGTTTTTT. Translation gives CASSSGQTSLSNTGELFF. Variable domain in full (rest from reference TRBV5-1 and TRBJ2-2): KAGVTQTPRYLIKTRGQQVTLSCSPISGHRSVSWYQQTPGQGLQFLFEYFSETQRNKGNFPGRFSGRQFSNSRSEMNVSTLELGDSALYLCASSSGQTSLSNTGELFFGEGSRLTVL.

This clone appeared a few times. The CDR3 sequence: CASSLDRTQETQYF. CDR3 nucleotide sequence: TGTGCCAGCAGCCTAGACAGGACACAAGAGACCCAGTACTTC. This chain joins TRBV7-2 and TRBJ2-5, with a possible D match to TRBD1 (6 bases). Trimming shortened V by 5 bases and J by 2 bases, and 12 bases separated the two germline ends. Germline assignment: CDR1 SGHTA and CDR2 FQGNSA. The CDR3 is made up of 14 amino acids.

The chain couples TRBV29-1 to TRBJ2-1, with D unclear. V was trimmed by 6 bases and J by 10 bases, leaving 13 bases between them. This CDR3 is 11 amino acids long. CDR1 SQVTM and CDR2 ANQGSEA come from the germline V gene. CDR3 DNA: TGCAGCGTAGCCTCGGCCCTGGAGCAGTTCTTC. It codes for CSVASALEQFF.

The chain links TRBV6-5 to TRBJ1-5; D might be TRBD1 (5 bases). This CDR3 comprises 15 residues. Trimming removed 6 bases from V and 6 bases from J, with 18 bases in between. Germline CDR1 and CDR2: MNHEY and SVGAGI. CDR3 sequence reads: CASRRAQGALQPQHF. In DNA form, the CDR3 reads TGTGCCAGCAGAAGGGCGCAGGGAGCTCTTCAGCCCCAGCATTTT.

The chain combines TRBV4-2 with TRBJ2-5, with 13 bases fitting TRBD2. Germline V gene lookup returns CDR1 LGHNA and CDR2 YNFKEQ. This CDR3 contains 16 residues. The V and J ends lost 4 bases and 1 base, in that order; junction bases with no gene match: 3. The CDR3 loop reads CASSLGLAGVQETQYF. The DNA of the CDR3 is TGTGCCAGCAGCCTCGGACTAGCGGGAGTCCAAGAGACCCAGTACTTC.

This chain uses TRBV7-9 with TRBJ2-5; 10 nucleotides align to TRBD2. Germline V CDR1 and CDR2: SEHNR, FQNEAQ (reference sequence). This CDR3 has 18 amino acids. After removal of 1 base from V and 5 bases from J, the junction contained 13 bases not matched to a gene. CDR3 coding DNA: TGTGCCAGCAGCTTAGTTGGGCAGCGGGAGGGCCCAAGGGAGACCCAGTACTTC. Translation gives CASSLVGQREGPRETQYF.

The rearrangement links TRBV18 to TRBJ1-1; D is ambiguous. Germline V gene data show CDR1 as KGHSH and CDR2 as LQKENI. CDR3 size: 14 residues. V lost 3 bases, J lost 0 bases, and 8 bases lay in between. CDR3 protein: CASSPRAMNTEAFF. In nucleotides, the CDR3 is TGTGCCAGCTCACCGCGAGCTATGAACACTGAAGCTTTCTTT.

Here the CDR3 reads CASSQEGTGTGSSGANVLTF. In nucleotides, the CDR3 is TGCGCCAGCAGCCAAGAAGGCACCGGGACAGGGAGCTCTGGGGCCAACGTCCTGACTTTC. The V call is TRBV4-3, the J call TRBJ2-6; 9 bases line up with TRBD1. The CDR3 is 20 residues long. V trimming: 0 bases; J trimming: 0 bases; junction bases outside the gene matches: 9. Germline CDR1 is LGHNA and CDR2 is YSLEER.

The chain combines TRBV7-2 with TRBJ2-1, with 8 bases identical to TRBD2. This CDR3 spans 16 amino acids. Germline-derived CDR1 and CDR2 are SGHTA and FQGNSA. J lost 0 bases, V lost 5 bases, and 6 bases had no gene match. CDR3 sequence reads: CASSTIAGSSYNEQFF. The DNA for the CDR3 is TGTGCCAGCAGCACGATAGCGGGATCCTCCTACAATGAGCAGTTCTTC.

The CDR3 spells CASVTGGANTEAFF. In DNA, the CDR3 is TGTGCCAGCGTTACAGGGGGCGCGAACACTGAAGCTTTCTTT. The J gene is TRBJ1-1, the V gene TRBV6-1; 9 nucleotides agree with TRBD1. The V and J ends lost 8 bases and 1 base, in that order; junction bases with no gene match: 5. Germline CDR1 MNHNS, CDR2 SASEGT. The CDR3 length is 14 residues.

The chain employs TRBV20-1 and TRBJ2-1; possibly TRBD2 for D (5 bases). V shed 3 bases and J shed 8 bases, with 8 bases lying between them. The CDR3 consists of 11 residues. The germline V gene has CDR1 DFQATT and CDR2 SNEGSKA (reference sequence). The DNA of the CDR3 is TGCAGTGCTAGTCCCGGGGATGAGCAGTTCTTC. As protein: CSASPGDEQFF.